The TCR beta chain described here comes from a study of shared T cell receptors in the human thymus (dated by TCRdb to the early 2020s). Study-wide context: The study investigated the way shared, self-reactive T-cell receptor alpha chains are produced in the human thymus.

V drops 5 bases and J drops 8 bases, leaving 12 bases in between. The CDR1 and CDR2 encoded by the germline V gene are MDHEN and SYDVKM. CDR3 length: 12 amino acids, cysteine to phenylalanine. Only the CDR3 DNA stays, 36 bases, in frame from base 1. Points on this clone: Its specific antigen is unknown. Base qualities are not provided; no much larger clone lies one nucleotide away.

The method was the immunoSEQ multiplex PCR assay. In its TCRdb copy, this immuneACCESS table keeps in-frame sequences only and misses some clones. Where compared with another copy, unresolved V genes explain less than half of these, and the others have no known cause. This sample comprises hundreds of thousands of clones, approximately 95% of them detected only once. Clones ranked in the top ten supply approximately 0.02% of the sample. The source is a human donor. In this chain, TRBV28 is recombined with TRBJ1-1; TRBD1 is a weak D gene call, 6 bases matching. The source material was thymocytes. The nucleotides are TGTGCCAGCAGTCGAGGGGGACCCGAAGCTTTCTTT. Translated, this gives CASSRGGPEAFF. Beyond the CDR3, the reference TRBV28 and TRBJ1-1 genes provide the residues; the full variable domain reads: DVKVTQSSRYLVKRTGEKVFLECVQDMDHENMFWYRQDPGLGLRLIYFSYDVKMKEKGDIPEGYSVSREKKERFSLILESASTNQTSMYLCASSRGGPEAFFGQGTRLTVV.